The 8 T cell receptor beta chains in this list originate from one sample, sequenced in a study of shared clonotypes between healthy human individuals. Sequencing used immunoSEQ multiplex PCR; TCRdb keeps in-frame clones, though not all of them. The sample holds hundreds of thousands of clones, roughly 96% seen once. Naive CD8 cells comprised CD45RO-negative, CCR7-positively selected cells, excluding terminally differentiated effector memory CD45RA+ cells. Sequencing input: naive CD8+ T cells sorted from blood. Every receptor here comes from a woman aged 30 to 39 in good health.

The J gene is TRBJ2-1, the V gene TRBV15; TRBD2 aligns across 12 bases. This CDR3 comprises 16 residues. Trimming at V came to 5 bases and at J to 6 bases, leaving 8 bases not matched to a gene. Per the germline V gene, CDR1 is LNHNV and CDR2 is YYDKDF (reference sequence). The CDR3 nucleotides are TGTGCCACCAGCTTGACGGGACTAGCGGGCCCCAATGAGCAGTTCTTC. Its protein is CATSLTGLAGPNEQFF.

The rearrangement joins TRBV9 to TRBJ1-1; 7 bases are a match to TRBD1. Germline lookup yields CDR1 SGDLS and CDR2 YYNGEE. The J segment lost 10 bases and the V segment lost 5 bases, leaving 11 bases of the junction unmatched. The CDR3 is 13 residues long. CDR3 sequence (DNA): TGTGCCAGCAGTTCGGGAGGGGGCGCAGGAGCTTTCTTT. Translated: CASSSGGGAGAFF. The full variable domain, with the rest looked up from reference TRBV9 and TRBJ1-1, is DSGVTQTPKHLITATGQRVTLRCSPRSGDLSVYWYQQSLDQGLQFLIQYYNGEERAKGNILERFSAQQFPDLHSELNLSSLELGDSALYFCASSSGGGAGAFFGQGTRLTVV.

This clone was observed a single time. V and J are TRBV18 and TRBJ2-3; possibly TRBD1 for D (5 bases). Trimming removed 3 bases at V and 1 base at J, with 14 bases between. Germline CDR1 and CDR2: KGHSH and LQKENI. CDR3 length: 16 residues. The CDR3 is CASSPSAGLGTDTQYF. The CDR3 coding sequence is TGTGCCAGCTCACCGAGTGCAGGGCTCGGCACAGATACGCAGTATTTT.

The chain couples TRBV28 to TRBJ2-7; maybe TRBD2 (5 bases). The CDR3 runs to 12 residues. V lost 9 bases and J lost 3, with 12 bases in between. Germline loops: CDR1 MDHEN, CDR2 SYDVKM. In nucleotides, the CDR3 is TGTGCCAGTACTAAACTAGGCTACGAGCAGTACTTC. It is translated as CASTKLGYEQYF.

This rearrangement joins TRBV28 to TRBJ1-2; 10 nucleotides agree with TRBD1. Per the germline V gene, CDR1 is MDHEN and CDR2 is SYDVKM. The CDR3 consists of 17 residues. With V trimmed by 6 bases and J by 8 bases, 18 bases remained unmatched. Here the CDR3 DNA reads TGTGCCAGCAGACCACGGATCACGACAGGGGGCTTCGGAGGCTACACCTTC. It codes for CASRPRITTGGFGGYTF.

This clone was detected once. This rearrangement joins TRBV11-2 to TRBJ1-1; D is perhaps TRBD1 (5 bases). Germline V gene lookup returns CDR1 SGHAT and CDR2 FQNNGV. The CDR3 runs to 15 residues. V lost 8 bases and J 1 base, leaving 17 bases between the germline ends. The CDR3 loop reads CASGKPGATNTEAFF. For the CDR3, the DNA is TGTGCCAGCGGAAAGCCCGGGGCCACGAACACTGAAGCTTTCTTT. Variable domain in full (rest from reference TRBV11-2 and TRBJ1-1): EAGVAQSPRYKIIEKRQSVAFWCNPISGHATLYWYQQILGQGPKLLIQFQNNGVVDDSQLPKDRFSAERLKGVDSTLKIQPAKLEDSAVYLCASGKPGATNTEAFFGQGTRLTVV.

The V and J genes are TRBV19 and TRBJ2-7, with 7 nucleotides matching TRBD2. Germline V gene sequence: CDR1 LNHDA, CDR2 SQIVND (reference sequence). V lost 2 bases to trimming and J lost 3 bases; unmatched junction nucleotides: 4. This CDR3 spans 14 amino acids. The CDR3 loop is CASSILGGGYEQYF. The CDR3 DNA reads TGTGCCAGTAGTATATTAGGCGGGGGCTACGAGCAGTACTTC.

The gene calls are TRBV27 and TRBJ2-7, with 9 positions matching TRBD1. The CDR3 runs to 15 residues. V shed 6 bases, J shed 4 bases, and the junction held 10 bases outside the gene matches. Germline V lookup: CDR1 MNHEY, CDR2 SMNVEV (reference sequence). Here the CDR3 reads CASRSLGTGLYEQYF. Here the CDR3 DNA reads TGTGCCAGCAGGTCACTCGGGACAGGGCTGTACGAGCAGTACTTC.